The rows below give T cell receptor beta chains drawn from one sample of a study of early T cells in non-severe SARS-CoV-2 infection. TCRdb fed the 5' RACE reads into MiXCR, producing one record per CDR3 protein. The data hold approximately 50,000 distinct CDR3 sequences, with over 7.5% observed a single time. Input material: whole blood. All receptors come from an adult who was a healthcare worker with PCR-confirmed SARS-CoV-2 infection or an uninfected control (not recorded which). Each CDR3 is given with its conserved first and last residue. The order of the fields is CDR3 length, J gene, V gene, clone size, D gene, CDR3 DNA, CDR3 protein. The D gene is left open where the match is weak. Clone size appears in some rows only: once, few, many, or a class for an expanded clone.

15,TRBJ2-1,TRBV7-9,many,TRBD2,TGTGCCAGCAGCTCCGGGCTAGCGGGAGTTGGGGAGCAGTTCTTC,CASSSGLAGVGEQFF
12,TRBJ2-2,TRBV9,few,NA,TGTGCCAGCAGCGTAGTAGACGGGGAGCTGTTTTTT,CASSVVDGELFF
16,TRBJ2-1,TRBV7-8,many,TRBD2,TGTGCCAGCAGCTTAGCCAGCGGGAGGCCCTACAATGAGCAGTTCTTC,CASSLASGRPYNEQFF
15,TRBJ1-1,TRBV4-2,many,NA,TGTGCCAGCAGCCAAGATGATTTATTGGGGGATCAAGCTTTCTTT,CASSQDDLLGDQAFF
17,TRBJ2-1,TRBV12-3/TRBV12-4,many,TRBD2,TGTGCCAGCAGTTTACCCGCCCAGCGGGGTACATACAATGAGCAGTTCTTC,CASSLPAQRGTYNEQFF
17,TRBJ2-1,TRBV7-3,NA,NA,TGTGCCAGCAGCTATGCCCGACGTTTGGACTCCTACAATGAGCAGTTCTTC,CASSYARRLDSYNEQFF
13,TRBJ2-7,TRBV20-1,NA,NA,TGCAGTGCGCCCGGGACGGGGAACTACGAGCAGTACTTC,CSAPGTGNYEQYF
13,TRBJ2-1,TRBV7-6,few,NA,TGTGCCAGCAGCCAGGGGGGGACCAATGAGCAGTTCTTC,CASSQGGTNEQFF
13,TRBJ1-2,TRBV19,many,NA,TGTGCCAGTAGTCTTGGCCCATTATATGGCTACACCTTC,CASSLGPLYGYTF
14,TRBJ1-2,TRBV5-5,few,NA,TGTGCCAGCAGCTTGGAATCAGGGGCCTATGGCTACACCTTC,CASSLESGAYGYTF
12,TRBJ1-1,TRBV6-4,many,NA,TGTGCCAGCAGTGACAAGGACGGGAAGGGTTTCTTT,CASSDKDGKGFF
15,TRBJ2-7,TRBV5-6,few,NA,TGTGCCAGCAGCTTGAGTTGGGCTAGCTCCTACGAGCAGTACTTC,CASSLSWASSYEQYF
14,TRBJ2-3,TRBV28,many,TRBD2,TGTGCCAGCATTCCTAGCGGGAGCACAGATACGCAGTATTTT,CASIPSGSTDTQYF
12,TRBJ2-7,TRBV29-1,NA,NA,TGCAGCGTAGTGACGAGGGGAAGCGAGCAGTACTTC,CSVVTRGSEQYF
17,TRBJ2-7,TRBV12-3/TRBV12-4,few,NA,TGTGCCAGCAGTTTAAGGGTCTCGCGGGACACCCCCTACGAGCAGTACTTC,CASSLRVSRDTPYEQYF
13,TRBJ1-2,TRBV20-1,many,TRBD1,TGCAGTGCTGCGACCGGGACAGGGAGAGGCTACACCTTC,CSAATGTGRGYTF
14,TRBJ2-7,TRBV28,few,NA,TGTGCCAGCAGAGAAGTAGCAGGGATCTACGAGCAGTACTTC,CASREVAGIYEQYF
14,TRBJ1-2,TRBV28,many,NA,TGTGCCAGCCTGACCTCTGGGGGTGGCCATGGCTACACCTTC,CASLTSGGGHGYTF
15,TRBJ1-2,TRBV28,NA,TRBD1,TGTGCCAGCAGTTTGTCACCGGGACAGAACTATGGCTACACCTTC,CASSLSPGQNYGYTF
12,TRBJ1-2,TRBV12-3/TRBV12-4,NA,NA,TGTGCCAGCAGACTCGGACAGTATGGCTACACCTTC,CASRLGQYGYTF
14,TRBJ2-1,TRBV5-4,many,NA,TGTGCCAGCAGCATGGCCCAGCAACCCAATGAGCAGTTCTTC,CASSMAQQPNEQFF
13,TRBJ2-5,TRBV6-6,many,NA,TGTGCCAGCAGTTACGGGGTAGAAGAGACCCAGTACTTC,CASSYGVEETQYF
15,TRBJ1-6,TRBV9,many,TRBD1,TGTGCCAGCAGCGGAATTGGGACAGGGAAGTCACCCCTCCACTTT,CASSGIGTGKSPLHF